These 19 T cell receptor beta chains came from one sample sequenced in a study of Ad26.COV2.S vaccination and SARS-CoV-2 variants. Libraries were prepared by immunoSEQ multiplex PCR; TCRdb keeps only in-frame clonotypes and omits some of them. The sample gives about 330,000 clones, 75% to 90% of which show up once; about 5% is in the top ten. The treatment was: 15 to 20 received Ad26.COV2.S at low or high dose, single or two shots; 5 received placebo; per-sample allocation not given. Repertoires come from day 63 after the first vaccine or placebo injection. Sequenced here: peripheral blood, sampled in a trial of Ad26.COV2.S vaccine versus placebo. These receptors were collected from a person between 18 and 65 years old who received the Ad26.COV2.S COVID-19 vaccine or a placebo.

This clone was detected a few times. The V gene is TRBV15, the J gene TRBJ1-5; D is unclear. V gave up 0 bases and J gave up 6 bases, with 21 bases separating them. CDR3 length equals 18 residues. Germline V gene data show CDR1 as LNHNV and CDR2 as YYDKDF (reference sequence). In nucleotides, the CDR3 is TGTGCCACCAGCAGAGAACCTGGACGTTCCATAGATAGTCAGCCCCAGCATTTT. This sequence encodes CATSREPGRSIDSQPQHF.

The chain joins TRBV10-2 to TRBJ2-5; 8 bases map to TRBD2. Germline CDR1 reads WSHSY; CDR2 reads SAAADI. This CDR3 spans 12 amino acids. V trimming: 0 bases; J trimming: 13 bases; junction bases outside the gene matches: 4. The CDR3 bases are TGCGCCAGCAGTGAGTCCGGGACTAGAGGGTACTTC. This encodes CASSESGTRGYF.

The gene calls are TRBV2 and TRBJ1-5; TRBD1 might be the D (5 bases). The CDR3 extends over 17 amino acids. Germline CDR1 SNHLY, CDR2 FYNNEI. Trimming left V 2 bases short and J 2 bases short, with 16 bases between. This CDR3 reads CASSERKGSIGNQPQHF. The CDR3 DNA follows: TGTGCCAGCAGTGAAAGAAAGGGGAGCATCGGCAATCAGCCCCAGCATTTT.

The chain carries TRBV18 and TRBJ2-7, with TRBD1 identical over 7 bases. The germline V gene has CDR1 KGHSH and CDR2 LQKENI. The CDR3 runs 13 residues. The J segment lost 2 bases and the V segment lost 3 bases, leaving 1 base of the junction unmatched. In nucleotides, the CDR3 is TGTGCCAGCTCACCGGGACAGACCTACGAGCAGTACGTC. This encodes CASSPGQTYEQYV.

The CDR3 bases are TGTGCCAGCAGCAAAGGTCCTCGACAGGGATTAGGGGAGACCCAGTACTTC. Protein product: CASSKGPRQGLGETQYF. This sequence joins TRBV21-1 and TRBJ2-5; TRBD1 was called by the table and not checked on the DNA. TRBV21-1 constitutes a pseudogene. The CDR3 is made up of 17 amino acids.

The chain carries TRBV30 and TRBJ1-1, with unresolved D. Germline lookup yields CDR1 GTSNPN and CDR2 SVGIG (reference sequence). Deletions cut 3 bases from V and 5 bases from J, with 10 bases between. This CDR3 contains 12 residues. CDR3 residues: CAWRIGRTEAFF. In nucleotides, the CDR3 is TGTGCCTGGAGGATAGGGCGGACTGAAGCTTTCTTT. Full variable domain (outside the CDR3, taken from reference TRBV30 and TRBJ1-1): SQTIHQWPATLVQPVGSPLSLECTVEGTSNPNLYWYRQAAGRGLQLLFYSVGIGQISSEVPQNLSASRPQDRQFILSSKKLLLSDSGFYLCAWRIGRTEAFFGQGTRLTVV.

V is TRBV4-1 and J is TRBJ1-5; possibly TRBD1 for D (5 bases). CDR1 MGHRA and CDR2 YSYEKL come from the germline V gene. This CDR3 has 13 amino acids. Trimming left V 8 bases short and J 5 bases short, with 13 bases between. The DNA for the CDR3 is TGCGCCAGCGGGAGGGGATCTGATCAGCCCCAGCATTTT. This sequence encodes CASGRGSDQPQHF.

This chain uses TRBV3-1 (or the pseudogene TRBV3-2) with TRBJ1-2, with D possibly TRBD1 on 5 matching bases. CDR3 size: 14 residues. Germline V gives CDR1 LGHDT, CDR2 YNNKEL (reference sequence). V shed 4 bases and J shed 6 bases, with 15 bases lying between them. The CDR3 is CASSRGGGGDGYTF. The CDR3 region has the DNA TGTGCCAGCAGCCGGGGGGGTGGCGGAGATGGCTACACCTTC.

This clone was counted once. This CDR3 reads CASSPPLQETQYF. The CDR3 DNA is TGTGCCAGCTCACCGCCCCTCCAAGAGACCCAGTACTTC. J is TRBJ2-5 and V is TRBV18; no reliable D call. Per germline, CDR1 KGHSH and CDR2 LQKENI. The CDR3 has 13 amino acids. V lost 3 bases, J lost 1 base, and 6 bases lay in between.

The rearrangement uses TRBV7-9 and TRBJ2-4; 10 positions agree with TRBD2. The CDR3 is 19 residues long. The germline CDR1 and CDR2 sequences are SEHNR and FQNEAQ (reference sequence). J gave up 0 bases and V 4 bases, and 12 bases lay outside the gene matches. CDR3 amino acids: CASSSQTSGQKLAKNIQYF. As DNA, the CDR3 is TGTGCCAGCAGCTCACAGACTAGCGGGCAAAAACTAGCCAAAAACATTCAGTACTTC.

The CDR3 DNA reads as TGCGCCAGCAGCCATAAGGGTTTAGGCAATGCGGAAGCTTTCTTT. Translating it yields CASSHKGLGNAEAFF. The chain combines TRBV4-1 with TRBJ1-1; D uncertain. V shed 3 bases and J shed 8 bases, with 19 bases lying between them. Germline V gene sequence: CDR1 MGHRA, CDR2 YSYEKL. This CDR3 has 15 amino acids.

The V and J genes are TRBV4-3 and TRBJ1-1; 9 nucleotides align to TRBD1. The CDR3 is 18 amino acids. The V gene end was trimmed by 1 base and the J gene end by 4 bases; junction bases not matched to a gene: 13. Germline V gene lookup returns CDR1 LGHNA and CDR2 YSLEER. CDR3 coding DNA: TGCGCCAGCAGCCAAGTGGGAAGGACAGGGGAAGTAGTCACTGAAGCTTTCTTT. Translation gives CASSQVGRTGEVVTEAFF.

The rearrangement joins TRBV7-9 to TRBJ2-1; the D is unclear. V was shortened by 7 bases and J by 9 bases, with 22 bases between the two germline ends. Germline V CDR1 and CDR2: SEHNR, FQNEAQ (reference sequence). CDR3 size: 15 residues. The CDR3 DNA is TGTGCCAGCATCTCCAGCAGGTTAGGGCGGAGTGAGCAGTTCTTC. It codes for CASISSRLGRSEQFF.

The chain's CDR3 is CASSSTWNEQFF. DNA for the CDR3: TGTGCCAGCAGTTCGACTTGGAATGAGCAGTTCTTC. The genes are TRBV27 and TRBJ2-1; D uncertain. The CDR3 runs 12 residues. Germline CDR1 MNHEY, CDR2 SMNVEV (reference sequence). Trimming removed 4 bases from V and 7 bases from J, with 8 bases in between.

In nucleotides, the CDR3 is TGTGCCAGCAGTGAGTTTTTGGGACAGGGCTACAATGAGCAGTTCTTC. As protein: CASSEFLGQGYNEQFF. The chain has TRBV6-1 and TRBJ2-1; 9 nucleotides line up with TRBD1. This CDR3 is built from 16 residues. Unmatched junction bases numbered 6, after V lost 3 bases and J lost 3 bases. Germline V CDR1 and CDR2: MNHNS, SASEGT.

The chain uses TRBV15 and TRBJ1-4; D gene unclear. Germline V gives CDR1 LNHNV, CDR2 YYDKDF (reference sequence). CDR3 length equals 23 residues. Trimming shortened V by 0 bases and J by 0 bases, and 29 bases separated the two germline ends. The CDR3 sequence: CATSRDSPHTRTRKYATNEKLFF. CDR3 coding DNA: TGTGCCACCAGCAGAGATAGTCCACATACCCGGACGAGAAAATATGCAACTAATGAAAAACTGTTTTTT.

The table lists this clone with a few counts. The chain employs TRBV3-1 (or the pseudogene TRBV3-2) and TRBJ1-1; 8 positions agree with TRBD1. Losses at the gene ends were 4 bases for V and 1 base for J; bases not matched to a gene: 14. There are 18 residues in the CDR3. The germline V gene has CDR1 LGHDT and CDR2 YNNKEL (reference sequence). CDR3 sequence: CASSPEGTGAFGNTEAFF. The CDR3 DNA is TGTGCCAGCAGCCCAGAAGGGACAGGTGCTTTTGGGAACACTGAAGCTTTCTTT.

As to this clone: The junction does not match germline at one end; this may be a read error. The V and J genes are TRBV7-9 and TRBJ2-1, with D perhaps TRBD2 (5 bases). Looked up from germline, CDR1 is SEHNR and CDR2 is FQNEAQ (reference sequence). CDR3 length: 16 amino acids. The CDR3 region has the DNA TGTGCCAGCAGCTTAGTGTCGGGAATTTTCTACAATGGGCAGTTCTTC. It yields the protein CASSLVSGIFYNGQFF.

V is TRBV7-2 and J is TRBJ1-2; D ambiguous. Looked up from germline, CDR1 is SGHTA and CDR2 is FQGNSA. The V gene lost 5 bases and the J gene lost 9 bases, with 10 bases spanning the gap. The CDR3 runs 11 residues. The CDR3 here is CASSNVVSYTF. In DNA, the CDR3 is TGTGCCAGCAGCAACGTGGTGAGCTACACCTTC.